The 32 T cell receptor beta chains below all came from one sample that was sequenced in a study of CD8 T cells in Susac syndrome. RNA was extracted with the RNeasy kit, and a quantity of about 0.5 to 1 ug was reverse transcribed using random hexamers. Using its own MiXCR run on the immunoSEQ multiplex PCR reads, TCRdb lists one record per CDR3 protein. Among some 130,000 distinct CDR3 sequences listed, nearly 95% were seen once. The sample taken for sequencing was CD4+ T cells from PBMCs. These receptors all come from a human donor in good health.

The V and J genes are TRBV29-1 and TRBJ2-5; weak D call: TRBD2 (5 bases). The length of the CDR3 is 14 residues. Trimming took 2 bases from V and 5 from J, leaving 15 bases between them. Germline V lookup: CDR1 SQVTM, CDR2 ANQGSEA. CDR3 coding DNA: TGCAGCGTTGAAAGTTTCCGGGGATCGGAGACCCAGTACTTC. Protein sequence: CSVESFRGSETQYF.

The chain combines TRBV7-9 with TRBJ2-3; 9 positions agree with TRBD2. V trimming: 5 bases; J trimming: 0 bases; junction bases outside the gene matches: 9. Germline lookup yields CDR1 SEHNR and CDR2 FQNEAQ (reference sequence). The CDR3 has 17 residues. The CDR3 sequence: CASSPGAGGYSTDTQYF. CDR3 DNA sequence: TGTGCCAGCAGCCCCGGAGCGGGAGGTTACAGCACAGATACGCAGTATTTT.

The CDR3 region has the DNA TGTGCCAGCAGCTTAGTTTTTACCAATCAAGAGACCCAGTACTTC. This translates into CASSLVFTNQETQYF. V is TRBV7-2 and J is TRBJ2-5; no reliable D call. The V and J ends lost 1 base and 2 bases respectively, with 11 bases between them. Germline V gene data show CDR1 as SGHTA and CDR2 as FQGNSA. The CDR3 is 15 amino acids.

The V call is TRBV20-1, the J call TRBJ2-1; possibly TRBD1 for D (5 bases). CDR1 and CDR2 (germline): DFQATT, SNEGSKA (reference sequence). This CDR3 comprises 15 residues. V shed 3 bases and J shed 0 bases, with 12 bases lying between them. The DNA of the CDR3 is TGCAGTGCTAGGGGGCCTACGAGCTCCTACAATGAGCAGTTCTTC. Protein product: CSARGPTSSYNEQFF.

The genes are TRBV6-5 and TRBJ2-1; D is possibly TRBD2 (6 bases). Germline CDR1 reads MNHEY; CDR2 reads SVGAGI. The length of the CDR3 is 15 residues. V was shortened by 3 bases and J by 12 bases, with 21 bases between the two germline ends. Here the CDR3 reads CASSYVGGSGWGQFF. The CDR3 DNA follows: TGTGCCAGCAGTTATGTCGGGGGTAGCGGTTGGGGGCAGTTCTTC.

J is TRBJ2-6 and V is TRBV27; TRBD1 or TRBD2 may be the D gene (5 bases each). The CDR3 length is 17 residues. Germline V gene lookup returns CDR1 MNHEY and CDR2 SMNVEV (reference sequence). V was cut by 6 bases and J by 0 bases, with 15 bases left in between. The CDR3 DNA is TGTGCCAGCAGCGTTAGAGGGGCGAGCTCTGGGGCCAACGTCCTGACTTTC. This gives the protein CASSVRGASSGANVLTF.

This chain uses TRBV30 with TRBJ2-4; 8 nucleotides line up with TRBD2. This CDR3 spans 18 amino acids. CDR1 GTSNPN and CDR2 SVGIG come from the germline V gene (reference sequence). V was pared by 0 bases and J by 6 bases, with 16 bases of the junction left unmatched. The CDR3 DNA is TGTGCCTGGAGTGTACGGGATGGAAGGTTAGCGGGAACAAACATTCAGTACTTC. Protein product: CAWSVRDGRLAGTNIQYF. Variable domain in full (rest from reference TRBV30 and TRBJ2-4): SQTIHQWPATLVQPVGSPLSLECTVEGTSNPNLYWYRQAAGRGLQLLFYSVGIGQISSEVPQNLSASRPQDRQFILSSKKLLLSDSGFYLCAWSVRDGRLAGTNIQYFGAGTRLSVL.

The chain joins TRBV3-1 to TRBJ2-7; D is unresolved. Germline CDR1 is LGHDT and CDR2 is YNNKEL (reference sequence). This CDR3 has 15 amino acids. V lost 0 bases and J lost 0, with 9 bases in between. This CDR3 is CASSQDGWSSYEQYF. The CDR3 DNA reads as TGTGCCAGCAGCCAAGATGGATGGAGCTCCTACGAGCAGTACTTC.

The chain uses TRBV11-2 and TRBJ2-2; 13 nucleotides agree with TRBD2. V lost 6 bases to trimming and J lost 4 bases; unmatched junction nucleotides: 5. The CDR3 is 16 amino acids. Germline V gene lookup returns CDR1 SGHAT and CDR2 FQNNGV. The CDR3 reads CASRSTSGRGTGELFF. The DNA of the CDR3 is TGTGCCAGCAGGTCTACTAGCGGGAGGGGCACCGGGGAGCTGTTTTTT.

The chain is built from TRBV7-2 and TRBJ1-5; no clear D. Germline values: CDR1 SGHTA, CDR2 FQGNSA. This CDR3 region has 14 residues. Between the trimmed V and J ends, which lost 1 base and 7 bases, there was a span of 11 bases. The CDR3 nucleotides are TGTGCCAGCAGCTTAGACGTATCGGGGCAGCCCCAGCATTTT. Translating gives CASSLDVSGQPQHF.

The chain uses TRBV20-1 and TRBJ2-5; D gene unclear. CDR3 length equals 11 residues. The ends were cut back, 8 bases at V and 0 bases at J, with 7 bases in the middle. Looked up from germline, CDR1 is DFQATT and CDR2 is SNEGSKA (reference sequence). For the CDR3, the DNA is TGCAGTCCCACTCACCAAGAGACCCAGTACTTC. Translation: CSPTHQETQYF.

This clonotype was recorded a few times. A read error may account for a junction end that differs from germline. The rearrangement joins TRBV5-1 to TRBJ1-5; D gene uncertain. CDR1 is SGHRS, CDR2 YFSETQ, per germline. This CDR3 is built from 13 residues. The DNA of the CDR3 is TGTGCCAGCAGTTTAGCTAGCAATCAGCCCCAGCATTTT. Its translation is CASSLASNQPQHF.

The gene calls are TRBV5-1 and TRBJ2-5; TRBD1 or TRBD2 may be the D gene (5 bases each). Germline V lookup: CDR1 SGHRS, CDR2 YFSETQ. There are 17 residues in the CDR3. V lost 2 bases and J lost 3, with 20 bases in between. CDR3 in DNA: TGCGCCAGCAGCTTTCTGGGGGTGCCCAGACAGAAAGAGACCCAGTACTTC. Translation gives CASSFLGVPRQKETQYF.

The chain couples TRBV10-2 to TRBJ2-7; the D gene is possibly TRBD2 (6 bases). V lost 2 bases and J 1 base, leaving 12 bases between the germline ends. There are 15 residues in the CDR3. The germline V gene encodes CDR1 WSHSY and CDR2 SAAADI. The CDR3: CASSEGAGGSYEQYF. The CDR3, as DNA: TGCGCCAGCAGTGAGGGGGCCGGGGGATCCTACGAGCAGTACTTC.

The rearrangement joins TRBV12-3 or TRBV12-4 to TRBJ2-7; 8 bases map to TRBD1. V shed 5 bases and J 2 bases; nucleotides not matched to a gene: 8. The CDR3 consists of 15 residues. Here the CDR3 reads CASSPRQGQTYEQYF. The CDR3 region has the DNA TGTGCCAGCAGTCCTCGACAGGGGCAAACCTACGAGCAGTACTTC.

The J gene is TRBJ2-7, the V gene TRBV18; 7 nucleotides line up with TRBD1. The CDR3 runs to 14 residues. CDR1 is KGHSH, CDR2 LQKENI, per germline. With V trimmed by 4 bases and J by 4 bases, 7 bases remained unmatched. CDR3: CASSLGTAGYEQYF. The CDR3 region has the DNA TGTGCCAGCTCACTCGGGACAGCTGGATACGAGCAGTACTTC.

This clonotype was counted only a few times. The chain combines TRBV30 with TRBJ1-5; a weak D match, TRBD1 (6 bases). Germline CDR1 and CDR2: GTSNPN and SVGIG (reference sequence). V was shortened by 2 bases and J by 6 bases, with 11 bases between the two germline ends. The CDR3 has 13 residues. CDR3 nucleotide sequence: TGTGCCTGGAGTCCAGGGGCGGCTCAGCCCCAGCATTTT. It translates to CAWSPGAAQPQHF.

The gene calls are TRBV20-1 and TRBJ2-7; 7 nucleotides line up with TRBD1. Per germline, CDR1 DFQATT and CDR2 SNEGSKA (reference sequence). The CDR3 loop spans 12 amino acids. Losses at the gene ends were 3 bases for V and 3 bases for J; bases not matched to a gene: 2. CDR3 nucleotides: TGCAGTGCTAGGGGACAGATCTACGAGCAGTACTTC. This gives the protein CSARGQIYEQYF.

The V gene is TRBV18, the J gene TRBJ2-7, with 7 bases that match TRBD1. V shed 3 bases, J shed 3 bases, and the junction held 2 bases outside the gene matches. CDR3 size: 13 residues. Germline V gives CDR1 KGHSH, CDR2 LQKENI. The CDR3 sequence: CASSPGTDYEQYF. The CDR3 coding sequence is TGTGCCAGCTCACCTGGGACAGACTACGAGCAGTACTTC. Variable domain in full (rest from reference TRBV18 and TRBJ2-7): NAGVMQNPRHLVRRRGQEARLRCSPMKGHSHVYWYRQLPEEGLKFMVYLQKENIIDESGMPKERFSAEFPKEGPSILRIQQVVRGDSAAYFCASSPGTDYEQYFGPGTRLTVT.

This chain connects TRBV30 to TRBJ2-6, with 9 bases lining up with TRBD1. With V trimmed by 2 bases and J by 2 bases, 7 bases remained unmatched. This CDR3 has 17 residues. CDR1 GTSNPN and CDR2 SVGIG come from the germline V gene (reference sequence). CDR3 protein: CAWSPGTGKAGANVLTF. The CDR3 coding sequence is TGTGCCTGGAGTCCGGGGACAGGGAAGGCTGGGGCCAACGTCCTGACTTTC.

The chain links TRBV11-2 to TRBJ2-6, with 9 bases lining up with TRBD1. Germline CDR1 reads SGHAT; CDR2 reads FQNNGV. V lost 5 bases, J lost 1 base, and 3 bases stayed unmatched. CDR3 size: 16 residues. The CDR3 DNA is TGTGCCAGCAGCACTGGGACAGGGTCTGGGGCCAACGTCCTGACTTTC. This translates into CASSTGTGSGANVLTF.

Concerning this clonotype: A read error may produce the germline difference seen at one junction end. This chain's CDR3 is CSVQEWGSNQPQHF. Written as DNA, the CDR3 is TGCAGCGTTCAAGAATGGGGAAGCAATCAGCCCCAGCATTTT. The V gene is TRBV29-1, the J gene TRBJ1-5, with D uncertain. This CDR3 spans 14 amino acids. Germline V gives CDR1 SQVTM, CDR2 ANQGSEA. The variable domain in full, with the rest retrieved from reference TRBV29-1 and TRBJ1-5, is SAVISQKPSRDICQRGTSLTIQCQVDSQVTMMFWYRQQPGQSLTLIATANQGSEATYESGFVIDKFPISRPNLTFSTLTVSNMSPEDSSIYLCSVQEWGSNQPQHFGDGTRLSIL.

This clonotype was detected a few times. The chain employs TRBV5-4 and TRBJ1-1; 7 nucleotides agree with TRBD1. CDR3 length: 14 amino acids. Germline V gives CDR1 SGHNT, CDR2 YYREEE (reference sequence). V lost 4 bases and J lost 1; bases outside the gene matches: 4. CDR3 nucleotide sequence: TGTGCCAGCAGCCCGACAGGGACGAACACTGAAGCTTTCTTT. Translated: CASSPTGTNTEAFF.

This clonotype was seen a single time. The chain couples TRBV6-2 or TRBV6-3 to TRBJ2-5; the D is unclear. The CDR3 totals 12 residues. Germline CDR1 MNHEY, CDR2 SVGEGT. The V and J ends lost 6 bases and 5 bases respectively, with 10 bases between them. The CDR3 region has the DNA TGTGCCAGCAGCGCCGTTGGGGAGACCCAGTACTTC. Amino acids: CASSAVGETQYF.

This clonotype was found once. The chain recombines TRBV14 with TRBJ1-1; D remains unclear. V lost 4 bases and J 6 bases, leaving 12 bases between the germline ends. This CDR3 is built from 13 residues. Germline assignment: CDR1 SGHDN and CDR2 FVKESK. CDR3 in amino acids: CASSPEVIPEAFF. Written as DNA, the CDR3 is TGTGCCAGCAGCCCTGAAGTCATACCTGAAGCTTTCTTT. Using reference TRBV14 and TRBJ1-1 for the parts outside the CDR3, the full variable domain is EAGVTQFPSHSVIEKGQTVTLRCDPISGHDNLYWYRRVMGKEIKFLLHFVKESKQDESGMPNNRFLAERTGGTYSTLKVQPAELEDSGVYFCASSPEVIPEAFFGQGTRLTVV.

The rearrangement joins TRBV7-2 to TRBJ2-3, with D unresolved. Germline lookup yields CDR1 SGHTA and CDR2 FQGNSA. Trimming removed 5 bases at V and 0 bases at J, with 6 bases between. The CDR3 totals 13 residues. The CDR3 region is CASSLPSTDTQYF. In nucleotides, the CDR3 is TGTGCCAGCAGCCTACCGAGCACAGATACGCAGTATTTT. The variable domain in full, with the rest retrieved from reference TRBV7-2 and TRBJ2-3, is GAGVSQSPSNKVTEKGKDVELRCDPISGHTALYWYRQSLGQGLEFLIYFQGNSAPDKSGLPSDRFSAERTGGSVSTLTIQRTQQEDSAVYLCASSLPSTDTQYFGPGTRLTVL.

This rearrangement joins TRBV28 to TRBJ2-7; D is perhaps TRBD2 (6 bases). Trimming cost V 3 bases and J 3 bases, with 15 bases left between them. The CDR3 runs to 15 residues. Germline CDR1 reads MDHEN; CDR2 reads SYDVKM. CDR3: CASSLRLDRVYEQYF. The DNA for the CDR3 is TGTGCCAGCAGTTTGAGACTAGATCGCGTCTACGAGCAGTACTTC. The full variable domain, in which reference TRBV28 and TRBJ2-7 provide the parts outside the CDR3, is DVKVTQSSRYLVKRTGEKVFLECVQDMDHENMFWYRQDPGLGLRLIYFSYDVKMKEKGDIPEGYSVSREKKERFSLILESASTNQTSMYLCASSLRLDRVYEQYFGPGTRLTVT.

This clonotype showed up just once. The chain joins TRBV27 to TRBJ2-2, with D possibly TRBD2 on 5 matching bases. V was pared by 8 bases and J by 7 bases, with 14 bases between. This CDR3 contains 13 residues. Looked up from germline, CDR1 is MNHEY and CDR2 is SMNVEV (reference sequence). The CDR3 here is CASRLRENGELFF. The CDR3 nucleotides are TGTGCCAGCCGACTAAGGGAGAACGGGGAGCTGTTTTTT.

The chain is built from TRBV5-1 and TRBJ2-7; 9 bases line up with TRBD2. This CDR3 contains 15 residues. V lost 4 bases and J lost 5; bases outside the gene matches: 10. The germline CDR1 and CDR2 sequences are SGHRS and YFSETQ. The CDR3 reads CASSPRGSGRNEQYF. CDR3 bases: TGCGCCAGCAGCCCACGGGGTAGCGGGAGAAACGAGCAGTACTTC.

V usage is TRBV29-1 and J usage is TRBJ1-1, with D perhaps TRBD1 (5 bases). Trimming shortened V by 5 bases and J by 10 bases, and 17 bases separated the two germline ends. Germline V gene sequence: CDR1 SQVTM, CDR2 ANQGSEA. The CDR3 has 12 amino acids. The CDR3 loop reads CSVSSGGVGAFF. The CDR3 DNA sequence: TGCAGCGTTTCTTCCGGGGGTGTTGGAGCTTTCTTT. The complete variable domain, with remaining parts taken from reference TRBV29-1 and TRBJ1-1, reads SAVISQKPSRDICQRGTSLTIQCQVDSQVTMMFWYRQQPGQSLTLIATANQGSEATYESGFVIDKFPISRPNLTFSTLTVSNMSPEDSSIYLCSVSSGGVGAFFGQGTRLTVV.

The gene calls are TRBV29-1 and TRBJ2-7, with D tentatively TRBD1 or TRBD2 (5 bases each). This CDR3 has 12 residues. CDR1 is SQVTM and CDR2 is ANQGSEA in the germline V gene. V was clipped by 4 bases and J by 3 bases, with 10 bases between them. The chain's CDR3 is CSVAQGRYEQYF. In DNA, the CDR3 is TGCAGCGTTGCGCAGGGACGCTACGAGCAGTACTTC.

The CDR3, as DNA: TGTGCCAGCAGCTCCCCAACTGTCAACAATGAGCAGTTCTTC. It specifies CASSSPTVNNEQFF. This chain links TRBV7-2 with TRBJ2-1; D gene uncertain. Per germline, CDR1 SGHTA and CDR2 FQGNSA. Trimming pared 4 bases from V and 5 bases from J, leaving 12 bases between. The CDR3 spans 14 residues.